These T cell receptor beta chains were read from a single sample in a study of shared clonotypes between healthy human individuals. Clones were read by immunoSEQ multiplex PCR, and TCRdb kept only the in-frame ones, dropping some. This repertoire shows 2 million to 2.5 million clones, 90% to 96% found once; its top ten account for more than 0.1%. Sequencing used naive CD4+ T cells sorted from blood. These receptors were obtained from a man between 18 and 35 years old in good health. The CDR3 runs from the conserved cysteine through the conserved F or W. The D gene is left open where the match is weak. Some rows have no size entry. The others give once, few or many, or a class for an expanded clone.

v_call: TRBV16
d_call: .
cdr3_length: 16
j_call: TRBJ1-6
clone_size: .
cdr3_aa: CASSQSARAGNSPLHF
cdr3_nt: TGTGCCAGCAGCCAATCGGCGAGGGCAGGGAATTCACCCCTCCACTTT

v_call: TRBV2
d_call: .
cdr3_length: 19
j_call: TRBJ2-3
clone_size: .
cdr3_aa: CASSVDGGRLGEWTDTQYF
cdr3_nt: TGTGCCAGCAGTGTGGACGGTGGGAGGTTAGGGGAGTGGACAGATACGCAGTATTTT

v_call: TRBV7-9
d_call: .
cdr3_length: 14
j_call: TRBJ2-3
clone_size: .
cdr3_aa: CASSLTRTTDTQYF
cdr3_nt: TGTGCCAGCAGCTTAACGAGGACCACAGATACGCAGTATTTT

v_call: TRBV9
d_call: TRBD1
cdr3_length: 15
j_call: TRBJ1-2
clone_size: .
cdr3_aa: CASSKYGTGYYGYTF
cdr3_nt: TGTGCCAGCAGCAAATATGGGACAGGCTACTATGGCTACACCTTC

v_call: TRBV5-4
d_call: TRBD1
cdr3_length: 13
j_call: TRBJ1-4
clone_size: .
cdr3_aa: CASRPQGDEKLFF
cdr3_nt: TGTGCCAGCAGGCCGCAGGGGGATGAAAAACTGTTTTTT

v_call: TRBV29-1
d_call: TRBD2
cdr3_length: 16
j_call: TRBJ2-5
clone_size: .
cdr3_aa: CSVEGGHSGSLETQYF
cdr3_nt: TGCAGCGTTGAGGGGGGTCATAGCGGGAGTTTAGAGACCCAGTACTTC

v_call: TRBV2
d_call: TRBD1
cdr3_length: 14
j_call: TRBJ1-4
clone_size: .
cdr3_aa: CASKAQGINEKLFF
cdr3_nt: TGTGCCAGCAAGGCACAGGGGATAAATGAAAAACTGTTTTTT

v_call: TRBV11-2
d_call: .
cdr3_length: 15
j_call: TRBJ1-5
clone_size: once
cdr3_aa: CASSLVFGMAQPQHF
cdr3_nt: TGTGCCAGCAGCTTAGTATTTGGGATGGCTCAGCCCCAGCATTTT

v_call: TRBV5-6
d_call: TRBD1
cdr3_length: 15
j_call: TRBJ1-6
clone_size: .
cdr3_aa: CASSKDRGHNSPLHF
cdr3_nt: TGTGCCAGCAGCAAGGACAGGGGGCATAATTCACCCCTCCACTTT

v_call: TRBV25-1
d_call: .
cdr3_length: 15
j_call: TRBJ1-5
clone_size: .
cdr3_aa: CASSESGSLNQPQHF
cdr3_nt: TGTGCCAGCAGTGAATCAGGCAGCTTGAATCAGCCCCAGCATTTT

v_call: TRBV6-1
d_call: TRBD2
cdr3_length: 15
j_call: TRBJ2-3
clone_size: .
cdr3_aa: CASSEISGALHTQYF
cdr3_nt: TGTGCCAGCAGTGAAATTAGCGGGGCCCTCCATACGCAGTATTTT

v_call: TRBV7-2
d_call: TRBD1
cdr3_length: 14
j_call: TRBJ1-4
clone_size: once
cdr3_aa: CASSSGQGREKLFF
cdr3_nt: TGTGCCAGCAGCTCGGGACAGGGGCGTGAAAAACTGTTTTTT

v_call: TRBV11-2
d_call: .
cdr3_length: 16
j_call: TRBJ2-1
clone_size: .
cdr3_aa: CASSFFVVQSYNEQFF
cdr3_nt: TGTGCCAGCAGCTTTTTTGTGGTACAGAGCTACAATGAGCAGTTCTTC

v_call: TRBV18
d_call: TRBD1
cdr3_length: 15
j_call: TRBJ2-4
clone_size: .
cdr3_aa: CASSPSRQGSDIQYF
cdr3_nt: TGTGCCAGCTCACCATCGCGACAGGGAAGCGACATTCAGTACTTC

v_call: TRBV10-3
d_call: TRBD2
cdr3_length: 14
j_call: TRBJ2-1
clone_size: .
cdr3_aa: CAISPTSGNGEQFF
cdr3_nt: TGTGCCATATCTCCTACTAGCGGGAATGGTGAGCAGTTCTTC

v_call: TRBV6-1
d_call: TRBD1
cdr3_length: 14
j_call: TRBJ2-7
clone_size: .
cdr3_aa: CASSRTGGVIEQYF
cdr3_nt: TGTGCCAGCAGCAGGACAGGGGGAGTGATTGAGCAGTACTTC

v_call: TRBV4-1
d_call: TRBD1
cdr3_length: 19
j_call: TRBJ1-5
clone_size: .
cdr3_aa: CASSQRGRDRGPFGQPQHF
cdr3_nt: TGCGCCAGCAGCCAACGGGGCCGGGACAGGGGGCCCTTCGGTCAGCCCCAGCATTTT

v_call: TRBV19
d_call: .
cdr3_length: 16
j_call: TRBJ1-3
clone_size: once
cdr3_aa: CASSPLTAGNGNTIYF
cdr3_nt: TGTGCCAGTAGTCCCCTGACAGCGGGGAATGGAAACACCATATATTTT